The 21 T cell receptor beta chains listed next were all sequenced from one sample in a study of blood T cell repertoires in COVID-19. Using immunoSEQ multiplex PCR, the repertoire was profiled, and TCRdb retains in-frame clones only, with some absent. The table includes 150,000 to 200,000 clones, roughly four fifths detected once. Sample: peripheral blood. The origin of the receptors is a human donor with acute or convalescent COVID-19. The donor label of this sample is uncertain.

The CDR3 loop reads CASCPDRGPNQPQHF. CDR3 DNA: TGTGCCAGCTGCCCGGACAGGGGGCCAAATCAGCCCCAGCATTTT. The rearrangement uses TRBV2 and TRBJ1-5; 11 bases agree with TRBD1. CDR1 is SNHLY and CDR2 is FYNNEI in the germline V gene. J gave up 4 bases and V 8 bases, and 7 bases lay outside the gene matches. This CDR3 has 15 residues.

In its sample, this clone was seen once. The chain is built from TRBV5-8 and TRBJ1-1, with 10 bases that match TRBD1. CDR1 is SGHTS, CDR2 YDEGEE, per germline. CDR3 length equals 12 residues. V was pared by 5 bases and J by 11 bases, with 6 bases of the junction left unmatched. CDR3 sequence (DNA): TGTGCCAGCAGACGGACAGGGGGAATTGCTTTCTTT. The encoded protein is CASRRTGGIAFF. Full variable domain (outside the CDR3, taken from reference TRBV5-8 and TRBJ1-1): EAGVTQSPTHLIKTRGQQATLRCSPISGHTSVYWYQQALGLGLQFLLWYDEGEERNRGNFPPRFSGRQFPNYSSELNVNALELEDSALYLCASRRTGGIAFFGQGTRLTVV.

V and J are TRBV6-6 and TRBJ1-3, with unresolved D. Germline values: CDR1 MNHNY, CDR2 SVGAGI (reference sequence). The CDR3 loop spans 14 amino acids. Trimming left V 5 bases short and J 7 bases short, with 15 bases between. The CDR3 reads CASSLLITDNTIYF. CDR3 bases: TGTGCCAGCAGTCTATTAATTACAGATAACACCATATATTTT.

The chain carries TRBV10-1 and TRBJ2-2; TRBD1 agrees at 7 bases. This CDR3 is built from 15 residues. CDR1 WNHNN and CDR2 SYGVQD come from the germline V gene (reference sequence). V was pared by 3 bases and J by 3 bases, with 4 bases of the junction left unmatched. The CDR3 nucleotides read TGCGCCAGCAGTGAAGAGGGGGCGGACACCGGGGAGCTGTTTTTT. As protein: CASSEEGADTGELFF.

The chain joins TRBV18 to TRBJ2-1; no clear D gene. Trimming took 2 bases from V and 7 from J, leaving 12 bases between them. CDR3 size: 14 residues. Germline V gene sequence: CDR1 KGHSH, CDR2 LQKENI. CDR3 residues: CASSPSGLRNEQFF. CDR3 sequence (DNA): TGTGCCAGCTCACCATCGGGTCTAAGAAATGAGCAGTTCTTC.

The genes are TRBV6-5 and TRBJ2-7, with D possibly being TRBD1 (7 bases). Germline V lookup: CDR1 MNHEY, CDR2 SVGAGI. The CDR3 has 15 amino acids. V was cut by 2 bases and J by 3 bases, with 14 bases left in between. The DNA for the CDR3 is TGTGCCAGCAGTTACCTGCGGGACAGTAGCTACGAGCAGTACTTC. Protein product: CASSYLRDSSYEQYF.

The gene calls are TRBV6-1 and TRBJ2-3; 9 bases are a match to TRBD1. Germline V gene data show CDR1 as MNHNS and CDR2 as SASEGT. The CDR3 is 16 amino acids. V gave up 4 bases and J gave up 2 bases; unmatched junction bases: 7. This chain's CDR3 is CASSATGGAFTDTQYF. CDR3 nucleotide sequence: TGTGCCAGCAGTGCAACAGGGGGCGCTTTCACAGATACGCAGTATTTT.

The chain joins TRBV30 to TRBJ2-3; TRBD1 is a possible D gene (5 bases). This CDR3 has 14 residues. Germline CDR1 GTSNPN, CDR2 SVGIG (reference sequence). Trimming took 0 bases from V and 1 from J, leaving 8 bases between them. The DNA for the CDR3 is TGTGCCTGGAGTGTAGGGGTCGGCACAGATACGCAGTATTTT. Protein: CAWSVGVGTDTQYF.

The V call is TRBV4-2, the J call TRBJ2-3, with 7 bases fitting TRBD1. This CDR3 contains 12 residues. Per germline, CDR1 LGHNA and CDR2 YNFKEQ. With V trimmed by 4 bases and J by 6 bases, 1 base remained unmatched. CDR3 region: CASSPRGDTQYF. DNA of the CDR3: TGTGCCAGCAGCCCCAGGGGGGATACGCAGTATTTT.

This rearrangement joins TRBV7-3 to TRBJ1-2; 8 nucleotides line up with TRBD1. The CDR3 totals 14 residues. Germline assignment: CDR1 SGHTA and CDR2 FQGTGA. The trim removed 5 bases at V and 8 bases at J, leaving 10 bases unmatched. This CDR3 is CASSLDRGIRGYTF. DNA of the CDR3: TGTGCCAGCAGCCTCGACAGGGGAATACGAGGCTACACCTTC.

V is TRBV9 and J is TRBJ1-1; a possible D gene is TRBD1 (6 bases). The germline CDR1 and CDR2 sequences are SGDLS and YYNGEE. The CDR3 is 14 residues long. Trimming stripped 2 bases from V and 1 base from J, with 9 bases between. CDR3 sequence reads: CASSVQGQNTEAFF. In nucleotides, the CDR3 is TGTGCCAGCAGCGTTCAGGGACAGAACACTGAAGCTTTCTTT.

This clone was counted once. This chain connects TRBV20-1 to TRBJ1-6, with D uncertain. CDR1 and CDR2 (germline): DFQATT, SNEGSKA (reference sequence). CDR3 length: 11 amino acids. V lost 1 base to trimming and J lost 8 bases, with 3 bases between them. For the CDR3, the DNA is TGCAGTGCTAGAGTAGATTCACCCCTCCACTTT. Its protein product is CSARVDSPLHF.

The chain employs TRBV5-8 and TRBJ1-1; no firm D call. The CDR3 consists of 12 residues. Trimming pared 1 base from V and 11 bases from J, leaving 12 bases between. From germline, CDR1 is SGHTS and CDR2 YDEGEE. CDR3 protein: CASSLSYGRAFF. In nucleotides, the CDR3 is TGTGCCAGCAGCTTGTCCTATGGTCGGGCTTTCTTT.

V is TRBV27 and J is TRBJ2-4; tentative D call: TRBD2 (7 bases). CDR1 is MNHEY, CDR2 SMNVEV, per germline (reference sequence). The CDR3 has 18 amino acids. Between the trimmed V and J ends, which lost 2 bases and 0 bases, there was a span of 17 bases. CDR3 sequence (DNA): TGTGCCAGCAGTTTAGGGAGGGGCAGGGGACTAGCCAAAAACATTCAGTACTTC. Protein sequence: CASSLGRGRGLAKNIQYF.

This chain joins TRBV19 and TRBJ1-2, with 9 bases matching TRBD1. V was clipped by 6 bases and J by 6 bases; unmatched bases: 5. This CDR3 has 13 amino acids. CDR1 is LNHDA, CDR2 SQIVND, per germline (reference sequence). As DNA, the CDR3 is TGTGCCAGTAGCCCACAGGGGGCAGATGGCTACACCTTC. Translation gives CASSPQGADGYTF.

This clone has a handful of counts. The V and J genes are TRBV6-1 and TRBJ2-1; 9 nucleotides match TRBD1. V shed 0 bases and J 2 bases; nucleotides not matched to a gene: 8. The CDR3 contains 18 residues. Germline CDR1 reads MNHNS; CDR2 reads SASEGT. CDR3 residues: CASSEALGTGLPYNEQFF. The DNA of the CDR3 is TGTGCCAGCAGTGAAGCTCTCGGGACAGGGCTTCCCTACAATGAGCAGTTCTTC.

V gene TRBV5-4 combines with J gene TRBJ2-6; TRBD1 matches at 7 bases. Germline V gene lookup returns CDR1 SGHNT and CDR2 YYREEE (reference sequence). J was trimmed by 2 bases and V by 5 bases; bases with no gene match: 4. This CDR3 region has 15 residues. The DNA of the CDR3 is TGTGCCAGCAGGCTCGACAGGGCTGGGGCCAACGTCCTGACTTTC. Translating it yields CASRLDRAGANVLTF.

Here the CDR3 DNA reads TGTGCCAGTATATTACAAGGCGAGGCTTTAAACACTGAAGCTTTCTTT. It is translated as CASILQGEALNTEAFF. The chain links TRBV19 to TRBJ1-1; D not resolved. This CDR3 has 16 residues. The germline gives CDR1 LNHDA, CDR2 SQIVND (reference sequence). Trimming cost V 7 bases and J 2 bases, with 20 bases left between them.

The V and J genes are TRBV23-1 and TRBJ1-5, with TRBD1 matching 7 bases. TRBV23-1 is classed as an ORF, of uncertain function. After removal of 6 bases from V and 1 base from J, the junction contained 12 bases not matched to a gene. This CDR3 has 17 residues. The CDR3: CASSRDREDLSNQPQHF. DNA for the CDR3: TGCGCCAGCAGCCGGGACAGAGAGGATCTAAGCAATCAGCCCCAGCATTTT.

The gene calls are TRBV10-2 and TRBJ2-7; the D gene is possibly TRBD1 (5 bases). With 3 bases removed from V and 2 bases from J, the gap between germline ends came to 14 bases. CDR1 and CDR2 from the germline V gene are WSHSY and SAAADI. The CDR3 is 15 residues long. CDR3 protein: CASSEMRTLPYEQYF. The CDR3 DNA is TGCGCCAGCAGTGAAATGAGGACACTACCCTACGAGCAGTACTTC.

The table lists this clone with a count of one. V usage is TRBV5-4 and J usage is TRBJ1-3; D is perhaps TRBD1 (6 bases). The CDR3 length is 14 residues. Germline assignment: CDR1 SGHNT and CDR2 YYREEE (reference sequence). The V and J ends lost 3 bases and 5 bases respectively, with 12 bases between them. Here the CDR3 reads CASSSQGSRNTIYF. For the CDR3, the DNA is TGTGCCAGCAGCTCTCAGGGGAGTCGAAACACCATATATTTT.